Included here is one T cell receptor (beta chain) sequence, with context. Its target is not known. This specimen belongs to a study of tissue T cells after allogeneic stem cell transplantation. Study-wide results and limits: Anatomically similar tissues had similar TCR repertoires within each patient.

The CDR3 spans 16 residues. V was clipped by 0 bases and J by 6 bases, with 17 bases between them. Germline V CDR1 and CDR2: SGHRS, YFSETQ. Some clones are missing from TCRdb's copy, which holds only in-frame ones; the method was immunoSEQ multiplex PCR. Of about 6,300 clones listed, roughly 71% were seen once; the top ten hold about a quarter. The sample was tissue from the stomach, taken at autopsy. The source of this sequence is a woman aged 18 to 50 with breast cancer. The chain is built from TRBV5-1 and TRBJ2-3, with D hard to call. Here the CDR3 reads CASSLDSSALGDTQYF. CDR3 in DNA: TGCGCCAGCAGCTTGGACAGTTCTGCCCTCGGGGATACGCAGTATTTT.